The entry that follows covers one T cell receptor (beta chain) sequence. CDR3 length: 14 residues. CDR1 and CDR2 from the germline V gene are MDHEN and SYDVKM. The V end was cut by 3 bases, the J end by 5 bases, with 8 bases between. The data stem from a study of T cell changes during pregnancy in multiple sclerosis. Clones were sequenced by immunoSEQ multiplex PCR, and TCRdb holds only the in-frame ones, with some missing. This table has about 98,000 clones, under 95% appearing once. The specimen was peripheral blood, collected after pregnancy. The TCR was taken from a female donor in good health, enrolled as a control in a pregnancy study. This sequence joins TRBV28 and TRBJ1-6, with TRBD1 as a possible D gene (5 bases). The CDR3 region is CASSLGGNNSPLHF. The CDR3, as DNA: TGTGCCAGCAGTTTGGGGGGTAATAATTCACCCCTCCACTTT.